The 27 T cell receptor beta chains reported below all come from one sample, sequenced in a study of T cells in tuberculosis. Profiling relied on immunoSEQ multiplex PCR, and the TCRdb table lists in-frame clones only, not all of them. This table has over 35,000 clones, 95% appearing once. Specimen: PBMCs. The receptors originated from a donor between 10 and 35 years old with latent tuberculosis or without tuberculosis infection.

The CDR3 region has the DNA TGTGCCAGCAGCTTCGGACAGGGGCAGTTCTTC. It translates to CASSFGQGQFF. The chain couples TRBV7-9 to TRBJ2-1, with 8 bases lining up with TRBD1. The CDR3 extends over 11 amino acids. From germline, CDR1 is SEHNR and CDR2 FQNEAQ (reference sequence). Unmatched junction bases numbered 1, after V lost 3 bases and J lost 12 bases.

For this clone: The germline gene is not matched at one end of the junction; a read error may be the cause. The gene calls are TRBV7-7 and TRBJ2-5; 7 bases are shared with TRBD1. The germline V gene encodes CDR1 SSHAT and CDR2 FNYEAQ (reference sequence). This CDR3 is 13 amino acids long. This CDR3 is CASSSRDRETQYF. The CDR3 DNA reads TGTGCTAGCAGCTCACGGGACAGAGAGACCCAGTACTTC.

A few counts support this clone. This chain links TRBV10-2 with TRBJ2-5, with D perhaps matching TRBD1 (5 bases). In germline, CDR1 is WSHSY, CDR2 SAAADI. V lost 2 bases and J 5 bases, leaving 12 bases between the germline ends. This CDR3 comprises 14 residues. The CDR3 DNA reads as TGCGCCAGCAGTGAGGCAGGGCGACAGGAGACCCAGTACTTC. This codes for CASSEAGRQETQYF.

The chain uses TRBV6-4 and TRBJ1-1; D unclear. Trimming pared 6 bases from V and 0 bases from J, leaving 8 bases between. The CDR3 spans 13 residues. Germline-derived CDR1 and CDR2 are MRHNA and SNTAGT. The CDR3 is CASRAAMNTEAFF. The CDR3 nucleotides are TGTGCCAGCAGGGCAGCGATGAACACTGAAGCTTTCTTT.

The rearrangement uses TRBV7-3 and TRBJ1-6, with 10 bases matching TRBD1. Trimming took 2 bases from V and 10 from J; bases not matched to a gene: 5. Germline V CDR1 and CDR2: SGHTA, FQGTGA. This CDR3 comprises 15 residues. In DNA form, the CDR3 reads TGTGCCAGCAGCTTATCGGGACAGGGGAAATCACCCCTCCACTTT. It translates to CASSLSGQGKSPLHF. Supplemented by reference TRBV7-3 and TRBJ1-6, the full variable domain reads GAGVSQTPSNKVTEKGKYVELRCDPISGHTALYWYRQSLGQGPEFLIYFQGTGAADDSGLPNDRFFAVRPEGSVSTLKIQRTERGDSAVYLCASSLSGQGKSPLHFGNGTRLTVT.

The genes are TRBV5-1 and TRBJ2-2; TRBD1 matches 9 bases. CDR1 is SGHRS and CDR2 is YFSETQ in the germline V gene. The CDR3 loop spans 18 amino acids. J was trimmed by 6 bases and V by 0 bases; bases with no gene match: 12. In nucleotides, the CDR3 is TGCGCCAGCAGCTTGGTCCAACAGGGGGCGCCAGTCGCCGGGGAGCTGTTTTTT. Its translation is CASSLVQQGAPVAGELFF. Full variable domain (rest looked up from reference TRBV5-1 and TRBJ2-2): KAGVTQTPRYLIKTRGQQVTLSCSPISGHRSVSWYQQTPGQGLQFLFEYFSETQRNKGNFPGRFSGRQFSNSRSEMNVSTLELGDSALYLCASSLVQQGAPVAGELFFGEGSRLTVL.

The V gene is TRBV28, the J gene TRBJ2-1, with TRBD2 as a possible D gene (7 bases). Trimming cost V 2 bases and J 5 bases, with 22 bases left between them. Germline V gene data show CDR1 as MDHEN and CDR2 as SYDVKM. The CDR3 is 18 amino acids. The CDR3 DNA follows: TGTGCCAGCAGTTTAAGGGGGTCTGCGGGGGCCCATAACAATGAGCAGTTCTTC. Translation: CASSLRGSAGAHNNEQFF.

The J gene is TRBJ1-5, the V gene TRBV6-1; D gene uncertain. Germline V CDR1 and CDR2: MNHNS, SASEGT. V lost 7 bases to trimming and J lost 3 bases, with 16 bases between them. This CDR3 region has 15 residues. CDR3 residues: CASTQYRGNNQPQHF. As DNA, the CDR3 is TGTGCCAGCACTCAATATCGAGGGAACAATCAGCCCCAGCATTTT.

The chain carries TRBV7-9 and TRBJ1-1; maybe TRBD1 (6 bases). Trimming took off 6 bases at V and 6 bases at J, with 14 bases between the two ends. This CDR3 has 13 residues. Germline lookup yields CDR1 SEHNR and CDR2 FQNEAQ (reference sequence). CDR3 sequence: CASSPIQGSEAFF. CDR3 sequence (DNA): TGTGCCAGCAGTCCGATACAGGGCTCTGAAGCTTTCTTT.

This rearrangement joins TRBV2 to TRBJ2-5; 8 nucleotides line up with TRBD2. Germline trimming cut 3 bases from V and 1 base from J; bases unmatched to any gene: 4. The CDR3 is 15 residues long. The germline gives CDR1 SNHLY, CDR2 FYNNEI. The CDR3 nucleotides are TGTGCCAGCAGTGATGTCGGGGGGGTCCAAGAGACCCAGTACTTC. It yields the protein CASSDVGGVQETQYF.

This clone was recorded once. The CDR3 region has the DNA TGTGCCAGCACTGACACCCCGAGCTCCTATAATTCACCCCTCCACTTT. It is translated as CASTDTPSSYNSPLHF. The chain joins TRBV28 to TRBJ1-6; D is uncertain. The CDR3 extends over 16 amino acids. With 7 bases removed from V and 0 bases from J, the gap between germline ends came to 13 bases. Germline CDR1 reads MDHEN; CDR2 reads SYDVKM.

J is TRBJ2-1 and V is TRBV6-5, with a tentative D call TRBD1 (5 bases). Germline values: CDR1 MNHEY, CDR2 SVGAGI. The CDR3 length is 13 residues. V lost 4 bases and J lost 9, with 13 bases in between. DNA for the CDR3: TGTGCCAGCAGTTCTAATCAGGGTCTTGAGCAGTTCTTC. Residues: CASSSNQGLEQFF.

The rearrangement uses TRBV4-1 and TRBJ2-7; D possibly corresponds to TRBD1 (5 bases). Per germline, CDR1 MGHRA and CDR2 YSYEKL. This CDR3 has 14 amino acids. Trimming cost V 4 bases and J 2 bases, with 12 bases left between them. As DNA, the CDR3 is TGCGCCAGCAGCCCCATAGGGGCAGCCTACGAGCAGTACTTC. This gives the protein CASSPIGAAYEQYF.

The chain carries TRBV7-9 and TRBJ2-1, with 10 bases that match TRBD1. The CDR3 loop spans 16 amino acids. From germline, CDR1 is SEHNR and CDR2 FQNEAQ (reference sequence). The ends lost 5 bases at V and 9 bases at J; junction bases unmatched: 13. CDR3 nucleotides: TGTGCCAGCAGCCTTAGACGGGACAGGGGTGTCAGTGAGCAGTTCTTC. Protein: CASSLRRDRGVSEQFF.

In nucleotides, the CDR3 is TGCGCCAGCAGCTTGAGGACCGGACAGATCTACAATGAGCAGTTCTTC. It is translated as CASSLRTGQIYNEQFF. The chain employs TRBV5-1 and TRBJ2-1; D is perhaps TRBD1 (6 bases). Trimming took off 1 base at V and 3 bases at J, with 14 bases between the two ends. The germline CDR1 and CDR2 sequences are SGHRS and YFSETQ. The CDR3 runs to 16 residues.

The chain links TRBV6-1 to TRBJ1-1; 8 bases are a match to TRBD1. CDR3 length equals 15 residues. Germline assignment: CDR1 MNHNS and CDR2 SASEGT. The V and J ends lost 6 bases and 3 bases, in that order; junction bases with no gene match: 9. DNA for the CDR3: TGTGCCAGCAGGGACAGGGTTAGTTATGACACTGAAGCTTTCTTT. As protein: CASRDRVSYDTEAFF.

The chain joins TRBV27 to TRBJ2-7, with 10 bases aligning to TRBD1. The germline CDR1 and CDR2 sequences are MNHEY and SMNVEV (reference sequence). The CDR3 runs 15 residues. The V and J ends lost 3 bases and 3 bases, in that order; junction bases with no gene match: 5. The CDR3 nucleotides are TGTGCCAGCAGTTTTAACGGACAGGGGGTCTACGAGCAGTACTTC. It translates to CASSFNGQGVYEQYF.

V gene TRBV7-8 combines with J gene TRBJ1-2, with a possible D match to TRBD1 (5 bases). The CDR3 length is 12 residues. Germline CDR1 SGHVS, CDR2 FQNEAQ. Trimming removed 1 base from V and 7 bases from J, with 7 bases in between. In DNA, the CDR3 is TGTGCCAGCAGCTTAGGGGGGGGTGGCTACACCTTC. Its protein is CASSLGGGGYTF.

The rearrangement joins TRBV5-8 to TRBJ2-7; 10 bases fit TRBD1. The germline gives CDR1 SGHTS, CDR2 YDEGEE. CDR3 length equals 13 residues. The V segment lost 4 bases and the J segment 4 bases; nucleotides outside the gene matches: 2. Here the CDR3 reads CASSRDRGYEQYF. The CDR3 nucleotides read TGTGCCAGCAGCCGGGACAGGGGATACGAGCAGTACTTC.

The chain combines TRBV27 with TRBJ2-7; the D is unclear. This CDR3 has 16 amino acids. Trimming stripped 6 bases from V and 0 bases from J, with 18 bases between. Germline loops: CDR1 MNHEY, CDR2 SMNVEV (reference sequence). This chain's CDR3 is CASRSPSSRSSYEQYF. The CDR3 nucleotides are TGTGCCAGCAGATCTCCCTCCAGTAGGAGCTCCTACGAGCAGTACTTC.

The rearrangement joins TRBV30 to TRBJ1-5; 10 nucleotides line up with TRBD1. J gave up 7 bases and V 2 bases, and 8 bases lay outside the gene matches. From germline, CDR1 is GTSNPN and CDR2 SVGIG (reference sequence). The CDR3 runs 15 residues. The CDR3, as DNA: TGTGCCTGGAGTAGAGGGACAGGGGTTTTGCAGCCCCAGCATTTT. Its protein is CAWSRGTGVLQPQHF. Looking up the rest from reference TRBV30 and TRBJ1-5 gives the full variable domain: SQTIHQWPATLVQPVGSPLSLECTVEGTSNPNLYWYRQAAGRGLQLLFYSVGIGQISSEVPQNLSASRPQDRQFILSSKKLLLSDSGFYLCAWSRGTGVLQPQHFGDGTRLSIL.

This chain links TRBV19 with TRBJ2-7; D might be TRBD1 (5 bases). The CDR3 has 15 amino acids. Germline V lookup: CDR1 LNHDA, CDR2 SQIVND (reference sequence). V was pared by 4 bases and J by 5 bases, with 18 bases between. Here the CDR3 DNA reads TGTGCCAGTAGTACCGAAAGGGGAAGTTGGAACGAGCAGTACTTC. Its protein product is CASSTERGSWNEQYF.

In its sample, this clone was seen once. CDR3 DNA: TGTGCCAGCAGTCCGGACAGGGCGAACAATCAGCCCCAGCATTTT. Translating gives CASSPDRANNQPQHF. This chain joins TRBV6-5 and TRBJ1-5, with 8 bases that match TRBD1. The CDR3 has 15 amino acids. Trimming took 5 bases from V and 3 from J; bases not matched to a gene: 6. CDR1 is MNHEY, CDR2 SVGAGI, per germline.

The chain is built from TRBV27 and TRBJ1-2, with 9 bases matching TRBD1. The CDR3 loop spans 13 amino acids. The junction had 7 bases not matched to a gene; V was cut back by 6 bases and J by 8 bases. Germline lookup yields CDR1 MNHEY and CDR2 SMNVEV (reference sequence). CDR3 DNA sequence: TGTGCCAGCAGGGGACAGGGACGGGGAGGCTACACCTTC. Protein: CASRGQGRGGYTF.

J is TRBJ1-5 and V is TRBV25-1, with 12 bases lining up with TRBD1. In germline, CDR1 is MGHDK, CDR2 SYGVNS. There are 17 residues in the CDR3. The trim removed 4 bases at V and 9 bases at J, leaving 13 bases unmatched. CDR3 region: CASSASTGTGGKGPQHF. As DNA, the CDR3 is TGTGCCAGCAGTGCCTCCACGGGGACAGGGGGCAAGGGGCCCCAGCATTTT.

CDR3 region: CASSIFSGSRPNSPLHF. In DNA form, the CDR3 reads TGTGCCAGTAGTATTTTCTCTGGGAGTCGGCCGAATTCACCCCTCCACTTT. This chain uses TRBV19 with TRBJ1-6; D gene ambiguous. The CDR3 consists of 17 residues. Germline V gives CDR1 LNHDA, CDR2 SQIVND (reference sequence). Trimming cost V 3 bases and J 7 bases, with 19 bases left between them. The full variable domain, rest sourced from reference TRBV19 and TRBJ1-6, is DGGITQSPKYLFRKEGQNVTLSCEQNLNHDAMYWYRQDPGQGLRLIYYSQIVNDFQKGDIAEGYSVSREKKESFPLTVTSAQKNPTAFYLCASSIFSGSRPNSPLHFGNGTRLTVT.

The chain couples TRBV21-1 to TRBJ1-1. TRBV21-1 is annotated as a pseudogene. CDR3 size: 15 residues. The CDR3 nucleotides read TGTGCCAGCAGCACCCGGGAGGGTCAATGGTCTGAAGCTTTCTTT. Translating it yields CASSTREGQWSEAFF.